The clone carrying this T cell receptor (beta chain) was observed a few times. The primer mix had 60 Vbeta and 13 Jbeta primers. Measured with immunoSEQ multiplex PCR; TCRdb has only the in-frame clones, and not every one. The sample includes about 140,000 clones, roughly 74% of them seen just once. The data stem from a study of cytomegalovirus exposure and HLA in healthy donors. The CDR3 is 15 residues long. V lost 6 bases and J lost 4, with 18 bases in between. Germline V gene lookup returns CDR1 LNHDA and CDR2 SQIVND (reference sequence). This sequence was found in a man aged 35 to 55 in good health and CMV-seronegative. Sequenced sample: PBMCs. The chain combines TRBV19 with TRBJ2-5; maybe TRBD1 (6 bases). Here the CDR3 reads CASSTGSGLTETQYF. In DNA, the CDR3 is TGTGCCAGTAGCACAGGGTCAGGGCTAACAGAGACCCAGTACTTC.